The clone carrying this T cell receptor beta chain was seen at least ten times. This sample is part of a study of early T cells in non-severe SARS-CoV-2 infection. Study overall: Alpha and beta chains were unpaired, from unsorted whole-blood bulk RNA.

Each CDR3 protein is one row after TCRdb ran MiXCR on the 5' RACE reads. The sample consists of some 97,000 distinct CDR3 sequences, about 11% of them appearing once. This CDR3 comprises 16 residues. In germline, CDR1 is KGHSH, CDR2 LQKENI. V lost 2 bases to trimming and J lost 0 bases, with 14 bases between them. This TCR was sampled from an adult who was a healthcare worker with PCR-confirmed SARS-CoV-2 infection or an uninfected control (not recorded which). The sequencing here drew on whole blood, taken at baseline. The rearrangement links TRBV18 to TRBJ2-7; D is unresolved. This CDR3 is CASSPGIAVSSYEQYF. The CDR3 DNA sequence: TGTGCCAGCTCACCAGGGATTGCGGTAAGCTCCTACGAGCAGTACTTC.